This is a list of T cell receptor beta chains from one sample in a study of CD8+CD57+ T cells in acquired aplastic anemia. TCRdb re-called the reads through MiXCR, storing one row per CDR3 protein. Of roughly 180,000 distinct CDR3 sequences detected, under 55% appear once; the ten largest clones hold approximately 2.9%. Sequenced: sorted CD4+, CD8+, or CD8+CD57+ T cells (not recorded which) from PBMCs. These receptors were collected from a human donor in good health. The CDR3 runs from the conserved cysteine through the conserved F or W. Fields, in order: CDR3 DNA, CDR3 protein, D gene, V gene, clone size, J gene. D genes are given only for firm matches. Some rows mark clone size as missing; the rest say once, few, many or name a class of expanded clone.

CDR3nt: TGCAGCGTGGCGGAGGGTGGAGGCGGGGAGCTGTTTTTT
CDR3aa: CSVAEGGGGELFF
d_gene: NA
v_gene: TRBV29-1
abundance: NA
j_gene: TRBJ2-2

CDR3nt: TGTGCCACCAGTGATGTGGACAGGGAGCAGTACTTC
CDR3aa: CATSDVDREQYF
d_gene: TRBD1
v_gene: TRBV24-1
abundance: NA
j_gene: TRBJ2-7

CDR3nt: TGTGCCACCAGTGACCCTACAACGAGCTCCTACAATGAGCAGTTCTTC
CDR3aa: CATSDPTTSSYNEQFF
d_gene: NA
v_gene: TRBV24-1
abundance: many
j_gene: TRBJ2-1

CDR3nt: TGTGCCAGCAGCTTAGGGGGACGGTCCCCAGATTTC
CDR3aa: CASSLGGRSPDF
d_gene: NA
v_gene: TRBV11-2
abundance: NA
j_gene: TRBJ2-7

CDR3nt: TGTGCCAGCACAGGACTAGCCCACGAGCAGTACTTC
CDR3aa: CASTGLAHEQYF
d_gene: TRBD2
v_gene: TRBV2
abundance: NA
j_gene: TRBJ2-7

CDR3nt: TGTGCCAGCATTGGACTAGTCGGTCCCTACGAGCAGTACTTC
CDR3aa: CASIGLVGPYEQYF
d_gene: TRBD2
v_gene: TRBV2
abundance: many
j_gene: TRBJ2-7

CDR3nt: TGTGCCACCAGTGAAGATACAGGGATGAGAGAGACCCAGTACTTC
CDR3aa: CATSEDTGMRETQYF
d_gene: NA
v_gene: TRBV24-1
abundance: NA
j_gene: TRBJ2-5

CDR3nt: TGCAGTGCTTTGGACCAGGACTCTGGAAACACCATATATTTT
CDR3aa: CSALDQDSGNTIYF
d_gene: NA
v_gene: TRBV20-1
abundance: many
j_gene: TRBJ1-3

CDR3nt: TGTGCCAGCAGTTACCTAACAGGGAATCAGCCCCAGCATTTT
CDR3aa: CASSYLTGNQPQHF
d_gene: NA
v_gene: TRBV6-2/TRBV6-3
abundance: many
j_gene: TRBJ1-5

CDR3nt: TGTGCCAGTAGTCGCCGGGGGGAAAAACTGTTTTTT
CDR3aa: CASSRRGEKLFF
d_gene: NA
v_gene: TRBV19
abundance: NA
j_gene: TRBJ1-4

CDR3nt: TGTGCCAGCAGCTCTCATCCTAGCGGGAGGGGCCAAGAGACCCAGTACTTC
CDR3aa: CASSSHPSGRGQETQYF
d_gene: TRBD2
v_gene: TRBV11-2
abundance: NA
j_gene: TRBJ2-5

CDR3nt: TGTGCCAGTAGTACGGGGTTAGACTATGGCTACACCTTC
CDR3aa: CASSTGLDYGYTF
d_gene: NA
v_gene: TRBV19
abundance: NA
j_gene: TRBJ1-2

CDR3nt: TGTGCCAGCAGTTACCAGAAAGGGACAGGTCCATTCAATGAGCAGTTCTTC
CDR3aa: CASSYQKGTGPFNEQFF
d_gene: TRBD1
v_gene: TRBV6-5
abundance: few
j_gene: TRBJ2-1

CDR3nt: TGTGCCAGCAGTACACATATCCCGAAACCCCTCCACTTT
CDR3aa: CASSTHIPKPLHF
d_gene: NA
v_gene: TRBV28
abundance: few
j_gene: TRBJ1-6

CDR3nt: TGCAGCGTTGGGATTGGTACCTACGAGCAGTACTTC
CDR3aa: CSVGIGTYEQYF
d_gene: NA
v_gene: TRBV29-1
abundance: many
j_gene: TRBJ2-7

CDR3nt: TGCCACCTACTAGCGATCCACGAGCAGTACTTC
CDR3aa: CHLLAIHEQYF
d_gene: TRBD2
v_gene: TRBV20-1
abundance: many
j_gene: TRBJ2-7

CDR3nt: TGTGCCAGCAGTTACCCCTCGGTGGGTGGCTACACCTTC
CDR3aa: CASSYPSVGGYTF
d_gene: NA
v_gene: TRBV6-2/TRBV6-3
abundance: NA
j_gene: TRBJ1-2

CDR3nt: TGTGCCATCAGTGAGGTACAGCTTGGTAACTATGGCTACACCTTC
CDR3aa: CAISEVQLGNYGYTF
d_gene: NA
v_gene: TRBV10-3
abundance: many
j_gene: TRBJ1-2

CDR3nt: TGTGCCAGCAGCTTAGCGACCTCTAGGTGGGGGACCCAGTACTTC
CDR3aa: CASSLATSRWGTQYF
d_gene: NA
v_gene: TRBV7-7
abundance: NA
j_gene: TRBJ2-5

CDR3nt: TGCAGTGCTAGGGCTAGCGGGAGGCCCGCCGGGGAGCTGTTTTTT
CDR3aa: CSARASGRPAGELFF
d_gene: TRBD2
v_gene: TRBV20-1
abundance: few
j_gene: TRBJ2-2

CDR3nt: TGTGCCAGCAACCGACAGAATAGCAATCAGCCCCAGCATTTT
CDR3aa: CASNRQNSNQPQHF
d_gene: NA
v_gene: TRBV2
abundance: NA
j_gene: TRBJ1-5

CDR3nt: TGTGCCAGTAGAAGGACAGGCCAAGAGACCCAGTACTTC
CDR3aa: CASRRTGQETQYF
d_gene: TRBD1
v_gene: TRBV19
abundance: NA
j_gene: TRBJ2-5

CDR3nt: TGTGCCAGCAGTTACTACTCCTACGAGCAGTACTTC
CDR3aa: CASSYYSYEQYF
d_gene: NA
v_gene: TRBV6-2/TRBV6-3
abundance: many
j_gene: TRBJ2-7

CDR3nt: TGTGCCAGCTCACCACAGGGAGTAAAGCCCCAGCATTTT
CDR3aa: CASSPQGVKPQHF
d_gene: NA
v_gene: TRBV9
abundance: NA
j_gene: TRBJ1-5

CDR3nt: TGTGCCAGCAGTTTTGTAACCCCAACTAGCGGGAGGGCCTCGCACAATGAGCAGTTCTTC
CDR3aa: CASSFVTPTSGRASHNEQFF
d_gene: TRBD2
v_gene: TRBV12-3/TRBV12-4
abundance: NA
j_gene: TRBJ2-1

CDR3nt: TGTGCCTGGAGCCTAGGGGTACGGGAGCTGTTTTTT
CDR3aa: CAWSLGVRELFF
d_gene: NA
v_gene: TRBV30
abundance: many
j_gene: TRBJ2-2

CDR3nt: TGTGCCATCAGGGGGACCAGCGGGGGTGAACAAGAGACCCAGTACTTC
CDR3aa: CAIRGTSGGEQETQYF
d_gene: TRBD2
v_gene: TRBV10-3
abundance: NA
j_gene: TRBJ2-5

CDR3nt: TGTGCCAGCAGCTTGGGCGTTTCAACCCAAGAGACCCAGTACTTC
CDR3aa: CASSLGVSTQETQYF
d_gene: NA
v_gene: TRBV7-9
abundance: NA
j_gene: TRBJ2-5

CDR3nt: TGCGCCAGCAGTGAGCTGGGAGGCAATCAGCCCCAGCATTTT
CDR3aa: CASSELGGNQPQHF
d_gene: NA
v_gene: TRBV10-2
abundance: many
j_gene: TRBJ1-5

CDR3nt: TGTGCCAGCAGCTTAGAAAAGACAGGGATTCAGCCCCAGCATTTT
CDR3aa: CASSLEKTGIQPQHF
d_gene: TRBD1
v_gene: TRBV11-2
abundance: once
j_gene: TRBJ1-5

CDR3nt: TGTGCCAGCAGTTTAATGGGAGGGGAAAAACTGTTTTTT
CDR3aa: CASSLMGGEKLFF
d_gene: NA
v_gene: TRBV12-3/TRBV12-4
abundance: many
j_gene: TRBJ1-4

CDR3nt: TGTGCCAGCAGTTCCCCGACTAGCGGGAGGAGGGTCTCGTGGAATGAGCAGTTCTTC
CDR3aa: CASSSPTSGRRVSWNEQFF
d_gene: TRBD2
v_gene: TRBV6-2/TRBV6-3
abundance: NA
j_gene: TRBJ2-1

CDR3nt: TGCAGTGCTAGTCGGACTAGCGGATACGAGGTGCAGTACTTC
CDR3aa: CSASRTSGYEVQYF
d_gene: TRBD2
v_gene: TRBV20-1
abundance: many
j_gene: TRBJ2-7

CDR3nt: TGTGCCAGCAAACCGGGGGGCTTACAGAACACTGAAGCTTTCTTT
CDR3aa: CASKPGGLQNTEAFF
d_gene: NA
v_gene: TRBV2
abundance: NA
j_gene: TRBJ1-1

CDR3nt: TGTGCCAGTAGTATATCGGTAACTGGGGAGCTGTTTTTT
CDR3aa: CASSISVTGELFF
d_gene: NA
v_gene: TRBV19
abundance: NA
j_gene: TRBJ2-2

CDR3nt: TGCAGTGTTCTGAGCGGGGGAAGCTCCTACGAGCAGTACTTC
CDR3aa: CSVLSGGSSYEQYF
d_gene: TRBD2
v_gene: TRBV20-1
abundance: NA
j_gene: TRBJ2-7

CDR3nt: TGCAGTGCAAAACAGGGAGCCGATGCTTTCTTT
CDR3aa: CSAKQGADAFF
d_gene: NA
v_gene: TRBV20-1
abundance: NA
j_gene: TRBJ1-1

CDR3nt: TGTGCCAGCAGACTAGCGGGAGTGGGGCACGAGCAGTACTTC
CDR3aa: CASRLAGVGHEQYF
d_gene: TRBD2
v_gene: TRBV19
abundance: NA
j_gene: TRBJ2-7

CDR3nt: TGTGCCAGCAGCTTAGCGTCCGGGGGGGGCACTGAAGCTTTCTTT
CDR3aa: CASSLASGGGTEAFF
d_gene: NA
v_gene: TRBV7-9
abundance: once
j_gene: TRBJ1-1

CDR3nt: TGTGCCAGCAGTGACGAACCGAAACACACTAGTGGTCGAGAGACCCAGTACTTC
CDR3aa: CASSDEPKHTSGRETQYF
d_gene: NA
v_gene: TRBV2
abundance: many
j_gene: TRBJ2-5

CDR3nt: TGTGCCATCAGGGTCGTTGAGAATTCACCCCTCCACTTT
CDR3aa: CAIRVVENSPLHF
d_gene: NA
v_gene: TRBV10-3
abundance: NA
j_gene: TRBJ1-6

CDR3nt: TGTGCCAGCAGACTCCTCGGTACAGCGAACACCGGGGAGCTGTTTTTT
CDR3aa: CASRLLGTANTGELFF
d_gene: NA
v_gene: TRBV7-9
abundance: many
j_gene: TRBJ2-2

CDR3nt: TGTGCCAGTAGTAGGACTCCGTCCTACGAGCAGTACTTC
CDR3aa: CASSRTPSYEQYF
d_gene: NA
v_gene: TRBV19
abundance: many
j_gene: TRBJ2-7

CDR3nt: TGTGCCAGCAGTTATGGGGGAAGCACAGATACGCAGTATTTT
CDR3aa: CASSYGGSTDTQYF
d_gene: NA
v_gene: TRBV28
abundance: NA
j_gene: TRBJ2-3

CDR3nt: TGTGCCAGCTCACCTAATGAAAAACTGTTTTTT
CDR3aa: CASSPNEKLFF
d_gene: NA
v_gene: TRBV18
abundance: few
j_gene: TRBJ1-4

CDR3nt: TGTGCCAGCAGCCTAGGATTCAGGTCTTCAAACTACGAGCAGTACTTC
CDR3aa: CASSLGFRSSNYEQYF
d_gene: NA
v_gene: TRBV28
abundance: NA
j_gene: TRBJ2-7

CDR3nt: TGTGCCAGCACCCAGCAAAGGACAGGGTCGAACGAGCAGTACTTC
CDR3aa: CASTQQRTGSNEQYF
d_gene: TRBD1
v_gene: TRBV2
abundance: once
j_gene: TRBJ2-7

CDR3nt: TGTGCCAGCGGACTAGCCCCCCCCACCGGGGAGCTGTTTTTT
CDR3aa: CASGLAPPTGELFF
d_gene: TRBD2
v_gene: TRBV12-3/TRBV12-4
abundance: NA
j_gene: TRBJ2-2

CDR3nt: TGTGCCACAGCAGGGGCGAACACCATATATTTT
CDR3aa: CATAGANTIYF
d_gene: NA
v_gene: TRBV24-1
abundance: NA
j_gene: TRBJ1-3

CDR3nt: TGTGCCTGGAGTTCCGGTTTAGGGACCGTTCTGGTCACCCAGTACTTC
CDR3aa: CAWSSGLGTVLVTQYF
d_gene: NA
v_gene: TRBV30
abundance: NA
j_gene: TRBJ2-5

CDR3nt: TGCAGCGTAGAGACTAGCGGTCGGGGGCAGTTCTTC
CDR3aa: CSVETSGRGQFF
d_gene: TRBD2
v_gene: TRBV29-1
abundance: NA
j_gene: TRBJ2-1

CDR3nt: TGCGCCAGCAGCTTTTTAACAGGGGGCAATGAGCAGTTCTTC
CDR3aa: CASSFLTGGNEQFF
d_gene: TRBD1
v_gene: TRBV5-1
abundance: many
j_gene: TRBJ2-1

CDR3nt: TGTGCCAGCAGCCCGGCGGTGAGTTCGGTCCGGTCGAACTATGGCTACACCTTC
CDR3aa: CASSPAVSSVRSNYGYTF
d_gene: NA
v_gene: TRBV7-6
abundance: NA
j_gene: TRBJ1-2

CDR3nt: TGCGCCAGCAGCTCAACAGGGACTACTAATGAAAAACTGTTTTTT
CDR3aa: CASSSTGTTNEKLFF
d_gene: NA
v_gene: TRBV5-1
abundance: many
j_gene: TRBJ1-4

CDR3nt: TGTGCCAGCAGCACATCGGGGGGCGCCAAGAATGGCTACACCTTC
CDR3aa: CASSTSGGAKNGYTF
d_gene: NA
v_gene: TRBV28
abundance: NA
j_gene: TRBJ1-2

CDR3nt: TGTGCCAGCAGCGAAGACAGGGCATATGGCTACACCTTC
CDR3aa: CASSEDRAYGYTF
d_gene: TRBD1
v_gene: TRBV2
abundance: few
j_gene: TRBJ1-2

CDR3nt: TGTGCCAGCAGCTTCCCTTATCAGCCCCAGCATTTT
CDR3aa: CASSFPYQPQHF
d_gene: NA
v_gene: TRBV7-6
abundance: NA
j_gene: TRBJ1-5